This TCR beta chain originates from a study of T-cell reconstitution after alpha-beta-depleted transplantation in children. Study-wide findings and caveats: Newly generated T cells supplied most T-cell counts and diversity one year post-transplant. Approximately two months post-transplant, alpha-beta T cells reportedly originated from several hundred expanded graft clones. Elevated TCRbeta diversity at day 60 was traced, in some patients, to surviving recipient T cells and thymic progenitors.

This CDR3 spans 15 amino acids. V shed 7 bases and J shed 2 bases, with 14 bases lying between them. Germline assignment: CDR1 LGHDT and CDR2 YNNKEL (reference sequence). Preparing the TCRbeta library involved the use of unique molecular identifiers. TCRdb ran MiXCR on the PCR reads and lists one entry per CDR3 protein. The repertoire holds 280,000 or so distinct CDR3 sequences, with around a tenth as singletons. This clonotype has at least ten counts. What it binds is unknown. The sequenced sample was peripheral blood, obtained 180 days after TCRalphabeta/CD19-depleted stem cell transplant. V is TRBV3-1 and J is TRBJ2-2; no firm D call. This TCR came from a male patient aged 2 to 10 who had a stem cell transplant for chronic granulomatous disease, so the T cells may come from the graft donor. CDR3: CASNPTVSNTGELFF. DNA for the CDR3: TGTGCCAGCAACCCGACTGTTAGCAACACCGGGGAGCTGTTTTTT.